These 16 T cell receptor beta chains were all obtained from the same sample, sequenced in a study of shared clonotypes between healthy human individuals. Assay used: immunoSEQ multiplex PCR; TCRdb lists only in-frame clones, some missing. The sample has 450,000 to 700,000 clones, nearly 97% seen once. Naive-designated CD8 cells lacked CD45RO, were positively enriched for CCR7, and omitted terminally differentiated effector memory CD45RA+ cells. The source material was naive CD8+ T cells sorted from blood. The receptors originated from a woman aged 30 to 39 in good health.

The chain links TRBV6-6 to TRBJ2-3; the D gene is possibly TRBD2 (6 bases). Per the germline V gene, CDR1 is MNHNY and CDR2 is SVGAGI (reference sequence). The CDR3 sequence is 14 residues long. V shed 6 bases and J shed 1 base, with 11 bases lying between them. The CDR3 nucleotides are TGTGCCAGCAGCTCGGGACTCGGCACAGATACGCAGTATTTT. Its translation is CASSSGLGTDTQYF.

The V gene is TRBV7-2, the J gene TRBJ2-1; D is ambiguous. Germline V gene sequence: CDR1 SGHTA, CDR2 FQGNSA. The CDR3 sequence is 17 residues long. Trimming pared 3 bases from V and 0 bases from J, leaving 15 bases between. CDR3 region: CASSFTSVSRSYNEQFF. The CDR3 DNA is TGTGCCAGCAGCTTTACGAGTGTCTCCCGCTCCTACAATGAGCAGTTCTTC.

The V call is TRBV28, the J call TRBJ2-2; D gene unclear. V was pared by 2 bases and J by 6 bases, with 13 bases between. This CDR3 is built from 15 residues. CDR1 MDHEN and CDR2 SYDVKM come from the germline V gene. Here the CDR3 DNA reads TGTGCCAGCAGTTTAAGGGCCCTCGGGTCCGGGGAGCTGTTTTTT. Residues: CASSLRALGSGELFF.

Concerning this clone itself: This sample includes further DNA sequences coding for the same CDR3. V and J are TRBV4-1 and TRBJ2-7; no clear D. Germline V gene sequence: CDR1 MGHRA, CDR2 YSYEKL. The CDR3 runs 14 residues. The V end lost 1 base, the J end lost 1 base, and 8 bases lay between the germline ends. The CDR3 protein is CASSQAGGSYEQYF. DNA of the CDR3: TGCGCCAGCAGCCAAGCGGGTGGGTCCTACGAGCAGTACTTC.

The chain joins TRBV4-2 to TRBJ2-7; D not certain. CDR3 length equals 16 residues. V was pared by 0 bases and J by 1 base, with 13 bases between. The germline V gene encodes CDR1 LGHNA and CDR2 YNFKEQ. The CDR3 sequence is CASSQEVADPSYEQYF. The CDR3 region has the DNA TGTGCCAGCAGCCAAGAGGTGGCGGACCCTTCCTACGAGCAGTACTTC.

This chain connects TRBV2 to TRBJ2-5, with TRBD1 matching 7 bases. This CDR3 contains 16 residues. Germline values: CDR1 SNHLY, CDR2 FYNNEI. With 3 bases clipped from V and 2 bases from J, the junction kept 9 bases outside the gene matches. The CDR3 region is CASSDYGTDLQETQYF. DNA of the CDR3: TGTGCCAGCAGTGACTATGGGACAGACCTTCAAGAGACCCAGTACTTC.

CDR3: CASSPGQSWAEAFF. As DNA, the CDR3 is TGTGCCAGCAGTCCCGGACAGAGTTGGGCTGAAGCTTTCTTT. The chain carries TRBV6-6 and TRBJ1-1, with a tentative D call TRBD1 (6 bases). Germline lookup yields CDR1 MNHNY and CDR2 SVGAGI (reference sequence). The V end lost 5 bases, the J end lost 6 bases, and 16 bases lay between the germline ends. This CDR3 spans 14 amino acids.

The gene calls are TRBV4-2 and TRBJ2-5; TRBD1 is a possible D gene (6 bases). The V gene lost 1 base and the J gene lost 2 bases, with 8 bases spanning the gap. Germline values: CDR1 LGHNA, CDR2 YNFKEQ. This CDR3 contains 14 residues. CDR3 loop: CASSQATGQETQYF. CDR3 nucleotide sequence: TGTGCCAGCAGCCAAGCCACAGGGCAAGAGACCCAGTACTTC.

The chain carries TRBV7-9 and TRBJ2-1; 11 bases fit TRBD1. CDR3 length: 17 amino acids. J lost 9 bases, V lost 0 bases, and 10 bases had no gene match. Germline V gene lookup returns CDR1 SEHNR and CDR2 FQNEAQ (reference sequence). The CDR3 DNA sequence: TGTGCCAGCAGCTTAGCGTTGGGACAGGGGGGGCGGCGTGAGCAGTTCTTC. It translates to CASSLALGQGGRREQFF. Complete variable domain (other parts from reference TRBV7-9 and TRBJ2-1): DTGVSQNPRHKITKRGQNVTFRCDPISEHNRLYWYRQTLGQGPEFLTYFQNEAQLEKSRLLSDRFSAERPKGSFSTLEIQRTEQGDSAMYLCASSLALGQGGRREQFFGPGTRLTVL.

The chain carries TRBV25-1 and TRBJ2-3, with D unclear. V gave up 0 bases and J gave up 8 bases, with 12 bases separating them. The CDR3 length is 14 residues. Looked up from germline, CDR1 is MGHDK and CDR2 is SYGVNS. The CDR3, as DNA: TGTGCCAGCAGTGAATATGAGGCCGGCGTTACGCAGTATTTT. It is translated as CASSEYEAGVTQYF.

V usage is TRBV9 and J usage is TRBJ2-7, with 11 bases lining up with TRBD2. V dropped 4 bases and J dropped 5; count of bases not matched to a gene: 8. CDR1 is SGDLS and CDR2 is YYNGEE in the germline V gene. This CDR3 comprises 15 residues. This CDR3 reads CASSPHGTSGDEQYF. CDR3 in DNA: TGTGCCAGCAGCCCCCACGGGACTAGCGGAGACGAGCAGTACTTC.

The rearrangement uses TRBV27 and TRBJ2-3, with D perhaps matching TRBD2 (6 bases). The germline CDR1 and CDR2 sequences are MNHEY and SMNVEV (reference sequence). The V end was cut by 7 bases, the J end by 2 bases, with 16 bases between. This CDR3 has 15 amino acids. In DNA form, the CDR3 reads TGTGCCAGCAACCAAGGGCGGGGCTCCACAGATACGCAGTATTTT. This encodes CASNQGRGSTDTQYF.

This chain links TRBV9 with TRBJ2-1, with D possibly matching TRBD2 (6 bases). The CDR3 has 19 amino acids. V lost 2 bases and J lost 0, with 21 bases in between. CDR1 and CDR2 (germline): SGDLS, YYNGEE. CDR3 residues: CASSVPGSGQSGSYNEQFF. CDR3 bases: TGTGCCAGCAGCGTCCCAGGTAGCGGACAATCCGGCTCCTACAATGAGCAGTTCTTC.

The chain recombines TRBV27 with TRBJ2-3; D remains ambiguous. Trimming stripped 5 bases from V and 4 bases from J, with 16 bases between. Germline CDR1 is MNHEY and CDR2 is SMNVEV (reference sequence). This CDR3 region has 15 residues. This CDR3 reads CASSPSGFTSDTQYF. The CDR3 DNA reads TGTGCCAGCAGTCCCAGTGGGTTTACCTCAGATACGCAGTATTTT.

The genes are TRBV19 and TRBJ2-3; D possibly matches TRBD1 or TRBD2 (5 bases each). V was shortened by 3 bases and J by 2 bases, with 15 bases between the two germline ends. The CDR3 has 16 amino acids. Germline V CDR1 and CDR2: LNHDA, SQIVND (reference sequence). The CDR3 nucleotides read TGTGCCAGTAGTATGGGGGTGGGCGGTCCCACAGATACGCAGTATTTT. This translates into CASSMGVGGPTDTQYF.

The chain combines TRBV29-1 with TRBJ2-1; weak D call: TRBD2 (5 bases). The germline V gene encodes CDR1 SQVTM and CDR2 ANQGSEA. The germline V and J ends were trimmed by 7 bases and 2 bases, with 12 bases remaining between them. The CDR3 extends over 13 amino acids. Here the CDR3 reads CSALSDTYNEQFF. CDR3 bases: TGCAGCGCCCTTAGCGATACCTACAATGAGCAGTTCTTC.